This is a list of T cell receptor beta chains from one sample in a study of beta chain features in type 1 diabetes. TCRdb's table, derived via immunoSEQ multiplex PCR, lists solely in-frame clones and lacks some. Of a few hundred thousand clones listed, around 28% are singletons. Sequences were obtained from naive CD4+ T cells from blood. The receptors here all came from a young man in good health. The CDR3 runs from the conserved cysteine through the conserved F or W. A D gene is named only where the DNA matches it firmly. A clone size is listed for some rows: how often the clone was seen (once, few, many), or a class if it is expanded.

>-|TRBJ2-2|-|TRBV30
CAWSVRGELFF
TGTGCCTGGAGTGTACGAGGGGAGCTGTTTTTT
>-|TRBJ2-5|TRBD1|TRBV7-2
CASSEDRWQETQYF
TGTGCCAGCAGCGAGGACAGGTGGCAAGAGACCCAGTACTTC
>-|TRBJ2-1|-|TRBV7-8
CASSFFGVIDNEQFF
TGTGCCAGCAGCTTCTTCGGAGTTATCGATAATGAGCAGTTCTTC
>-|TRBJ1-2|TRBD1|TRBV10-3
CAISEFGQADYGYTF
TGTGCCATCAGTGAGTTTGGACAGGCGGACTATGGCTACACCTTC
>once|TRBJ2-3|TRBD2|TRBV15
CATSHRRVAGGPTTTDTQYF
TGTGCCACGTCTCACCGAAGAGTAGCGGGAGGGCCGACGACTACAGATACGCAGTATTTT
>few|TRBJ1-1|-|TRBV27
CASSLSGANTEAFF
TGTGCCAGCAGTTTATCTGGGGCGAACACTGAAGCTTTCTTT
>-|TRBJ2-7|-|TRBV28
CASSFQGYEQYF
TGTGCCAGCAGTTTCCAGGGGTACGAGCAGTACTTC
>few|TRBJ2-7|-|TRBV29-1
CSVEDPKGDIGYEQYF
TGCAGCGTTGAAGATCCGAAAGGGGATATCGGATACGAGCAGTACTTC
>-|TRBJ2-4|-|TRBV7-2
CASSSYRDRNIQYF
TGTGCCAGCAGCTCTTACAGAGATCGGAACATTCAGTACTTC
>few|TRBJ1-3|-|TRBV4-1
CASSQEGGAGNTIYF
TGCGCCAGCAGCCAAGAAGGTGGCGCTGGAAACACCATATATTTT
>few|TRBJ2-1|TRBD2|TRBV7-8
CASSLGGGIYNEQFF
TGTGCCAGCAGCTTAGGCGGGGGGATCTACAATGAGCAGTTCTTC
>few|TRBJ2-5|-|TRBV30
CAWSYGGRRETQYF
TGTGCCTGGAGTTACGGGGGGCGCAGGGAGACCCAGTACTTC
>-|TRBJ2-7|TRBD1|TRBV29-1
CSVEKGQGPSEQYF
TGCAGCGTTGAAAAGGGACAGGGTCCCTCGGAGCAGTACTTC
>-|TRBJ2-1|-|TRBV4-1
CASSQVGGGGEQFF
TGCGCCAGCAGCCAAGTTGGTGGGGGAGGTGAGCAGTTCTTC
>-|TRBJ2-1|-|TRBV29-1
CSAFGESSYNEQFF
TGCAGCGCCTTTGGGGAAAGCTCCTACAATGAGCAGTTCTTC
>-|TRBJ2-1|-|TRBV10-3
CAIRGRDSYNEQFF
TGTGCCATCAGGGGACGCGACTCCTACAATGAGCAGTTCTTC
>few|TRBJ2-7|TRBD2|TRBV7-9
CASSFGLGTYEQYF
TGTGCCAGCAGCTTCGGACTAGGAACCTACGAGCAGTACTTC
>-|TRBJ1-1|TRBD1|TRBV29-1
CSVEKGGVGTEAFF
TGCAGCGTTGAGAAAGGGGGCGTGGGAACTGAAGCTTTCTTT
>few|TRBJ1-5|-|TRBV30
CAWSPSTPNQPQHF
TGTGCCTGGAGTCCTTCCACCCCGAATCAGCCCCAGCATTTT
>-|TRBJ2-7|TRBD2|TRBV13
CASSPWTSGYGYEQYF
TGTGCCAGCAGCCCCTGGACTAGCGGATACGGCTACGAGCAGTACTTC
>few|TRBJ2-5|-|TRBV5-6
CASSGPSGPQETQYF
TGTGCCAGCAGCGGACCCAGCGGGCCACAAGAGACCCAGTACTTC
>once|TRBJ1-4|TRBD1|TRBV4-3
CASSRTGGPNEKLFF
TGCGCCAGCAGCCGGACAGGGGGCCCTAATGAAAAACTGTTTTTT
>-|TRBJ2-1|-|TRBV5-1
CASSLRIADQSYNEQFF
TGCGCCAGCAGCTTAAGGATAGCGGACCAGTCCTACAATGAGCAGTTCTTC
>few|TRBJ2-1|-|TRBV28
CASSGDSNEQFF
TGTGCCAGCAGTGGGGACTCTAATGAGCAGTTCTTC
>-|TRBJ2-7|-|TRBV15
CATSRGRDHEQYF
TGTGCCACCAGCAGAGGGAGGGACCACGAGCAGTACTTC
>few|TRBJ2-3|-|TRBV9
CASSVVYTDTQYF
TGTGCCAGCAGCGTAGTTTACACAGATACGCAGTATTTT
>-|TRBJ2-3|TRBD1|TRBV11-1
CASSLRGTGHTDTQYF
TGTGCCAGCAGCCTTAGGGGGACAGGGCACACAGATACGCAGTATTTT
>-|TRBJ2-2|-|TRBV6-5
CASSGVGELFF
TGTGCCAGCAGTGGGGTGGGGGAGCTGTTTTTT
>-|TRBJ2-5|TRBD1|TRBV30
CAWSPTGAMGTQYF
TGTGCCTGGAGTCCGACAGGGGCCATGGGTACCCAGTACTTC
>-|TRBJ2-5|-|TRBV7-2
CASSKHGQTQETQYF
TGTGCCAGCAGCAAACACGGACAGACGCAAGAGACCCAGTACTTC
>-|TRBJ1-2|TRBD1|TRBV30
CAWSGTGVNYGYTF
TGTGCCTGGAGCGGGACAGGGGTTAACTATGGCTACACCTTC
>few|TRBJ2-1|TRBD1|TRBV29-1
CSVRGQIDSYNEQFF
TGCAGCGTCCGGGGACAGATCGACTCCTACAATGAGCAGTTCTTC
>few|TRBJ2-3|-|TRBV7-8
CASCEGAQSTDTQYF
TGTGCCAGCTGTGAAGGAGCCCAAAGCACAGATACGCAGTATTTT
>-|TRBJ2-3|-|TRBV27
CASRQTGSDTQYF
TGTGCCAGCAGACAGACAGGATCAGATACGCAGTATTTT
>few|TRBJ2-1|TRBD2|TRBV25-1
CASSGPTSGTYNEQFF
TGTGCCAGCAGTGGGCCTACTAGCGGGACCTACAATGAGCAGTTCTTC
>-|TRBJ2-5|-|TRBV7-9
CASSWNLRTGNQETQYF
TGTGCCAGCAGCTGGAACCTAAGGACGGGGAACCAAGAGACCCAGTACTTC
>few|TRBJ2-1|-|TRBV15
CATSRASRDEQFF
TGTGCCACCAGCAGAGCTTCGAGGGATGAGCAGTTCTTC
>few|TRBJ2-1|TRBD2|TRBV7-2
CASSRDVTSGSQGEQFF
TGTGCCAGCAGCCGCGATGTAACTAGCGGATCCCAGGGAGAGCAGTTCTTC
>-|TRBJ2-7|-|TRBV29-1
CSVVLPGPGYEQYF
TGCAGCGTTGTTCTTCCAGGGCCAGGTTACGAGCAGTACTTC
>-|TRBJ1-2|-|TRBV4-1
CASSQVPGNYGYTF
TGCGCCAGCAGCCAAGTGCCTGGTAACTATGGCTACACCTTC
>-|TRBJ2-3|TRBD2|TRBV19
CASSTSGRATDTQYF
TGTGCCAGTAGTACAAGCGGGAGGGCCACAGATACGCAGTATTTT
>few|TRBJ2-1|-|TRBV7-2
CASSLLGGRSDEQFF
TGTGCCAGCAGCTTATTGGGGGGCCGTTCCGATGAGCAGTTCTTC
>few|TRBJ2-3|TRBD2|TRBV29-1
CSVSWTSGSLYF
TGCAGCGTTTCCTGGACTAGCGGGAGTCTGTATTTT